These 21 T cell receptor beta chains came from one sample sequenced in a study of blood T cell repertoires in COVID-19. Libraries were prepared by immunoSEQ multiplex PCR; TCRdb keeps only in-frame clonotypes and omits some of them. The table records tens of thousands of clones, around 85% of them present only once. The source material was peripheral blood. These receptors were taken from a woman older than 75 with active or convalescent COVID-19.

The gene calls are TRBV28 and TRBJ2-7; 9 nucleotides align to TRBD1. CDR1 and CDR2 from the germline V gene are MDHEN and SYDVKM. This CDR3 comprises 14 residues. Losses at the gene ends were 5 bases for V and 1 base for J; bases not matched to a gene: 3. Here the CDR3 reads CASSTDRGSYEQYF. The DNA for the CDR3 is TGTGCCAGCAGTACAGACAGGGGGTCCTACGAGCAGTACTTC.

CDR3 coding DNA: TGTGCCAGCAGCTCCCCAGGGTCCCTCCCAATTCAAGAGACCCAGTACTTC. Translating it yields CASSSPGSLPIQETQYF. V gene TRBV7-3 combines with J gene TRBJ2-5, with a weak D call TRBD1 (5 bases). The germline V gene encodes CDR1 SGHTA and CDR2 FQGTGA. CDR3 length: 17 residues. Trimming took 4 bases from V and 2 from J, leaving 20 bases between them.

The gene calls are TRBV6-2 or TRBV6-3 and TRBJ1-2; D might be TRBD1 (5 bases). Trimming took 2 bases from V and 8 from J, leaving 12 bases between them. This CDR3 region has 13 residues. The germline CDR1 and CDR2 sequences are MNHEY and SVGEGT. CDR3 sequence: CASSYDGGFGYTF. Here the CDR3 DNA reads TGTGCCAGCAGTTACGACGGGGGGTTCGGCTACACCTTC.

The sample holds one count of this clone. The genes are TRBV4-1 and TRBJ2-2; D possibly corresponds to TRBD1 (6 bases). Per germline, CDR1 MGHRA and CDR2 YSYEKL. Trimming shortened V by 8 bases and J by 0 bases, and 10 bases separated the two germline ends. This CDR3 has 14 residues. Here the CDR3 DNA reads TGCGCCAGCCACCCAGGGGCGAACACCGGGGAGCTGTTTTTT. Translating gives CASHPGANTGELFF.

The rearrangement links TRBV19 to TRBJ2-7; 10 bases map to TRBD2. The CDR3 is made up of 15 amino acids. Trimming at V came to 5 bases and at J to 4 bases, leaving 8 bases not matched to a gene. CDR1 and CDR2 from the germline V gene are LNHDA and SQIVND (reference sequence). The CDR3: CASSAQRGGIYEQYF. The CDR3 nucleotides read TGTGCCAGTAGTGCCCAGCGGGGGGGCATATACGAGCAGTACTTC.

This chain links TRBV7-7 with TRBJ2-2, with a possible D match to TRBD1 (6 bases). Deletions cut 6 bases from V and 4 bases from J, with 9 bases between. Germline assignment: CDR1 SSHAT and CDR2 FNYEAQ (reference sequence). This CDR3 region has 13 residues. CDR3 coding DNA: TGTGCCAGCAGAGGACAGAGCACCGGGGAGCTGTTTTTT. It yields the protein CASRGQSTGELFF.

This clone has a handful of counts. For the CDR3, the DNA is TGTGCCAGCAGCTTAGCTACCGGGAGCCTTACGCAGTATTTT. Protein: CASSLATGSLTQYF. This rearrangement joins TRBV7-6 to TRBJ2-3, with D possibly being TRBD2 (6 bases). Germline CDR1 SGHVS, CDR2 FNYEAQ. The germline V and J ends were trimmed by 0 bases and 8 bases, with 12 bases remaining between them. This CDR3 region has 14 residues.

The CDR3 loop reads CASSPRTGLAEQYF. Written as DNA, the CDR3 is TGTGCCAGCAGCCCGCGGACAGGGCTGGCCGAGCAGTACTTC. V usage is TRBV7-2 and J usage is TRBJ2-7; TRBD1 matches at 8 bases. Germline CDR1 reads SGHTA; CDR2 reads FQGNSA. The CDR3 sequence is 14 residues long. Germline trimming cut 5 bases from V and 6 bases from J; bases unmatched to any gene: 9.

This clone was observed once. The J gene is TRBJ1-2, the V gene TRBV6-5; D possibly corresponds to TRBD1 (6 bases). Germline CDR1 MNHEY, CDR2 SVGAGI. V lost 6 bases and J lost 7, with 21 bases in between. This CDR3 region has 15 residues. The DNA for the CDR3 is TGTGCCAGCAGGCTCCGGGACACCAGTCCGGTTGGCTACACCTTC. Amino acid sequence: CASRLRDTSPVGYTF.

The chain carries TRBV11-2 and TRBJ1-3; TRBD1 agrees at 10 bases. The length of the CDR3 is 15 residues. Germline V gene data show CDR1 as SGHAT and CDR2 as FQNNGV. V gave up 6 bases and J gave up 2 bases; unmatched junction bases: 4. CDR3 DNA sequence: TGTGCCAGCAGTCCCGGGACAGGGGCTGGAAACACCATATATTTT. This translates into CASSPGTGAGNTIYF.

V is TRBV5-1 and J is TRBJ2-7; TRBD2 matches 7 bases. This CDR3 is 15 amino acids long. CDR1 SGHRS and CDR2 YFSETQ come from the germline V gene. The J segment lost 2 bases and the V segment lost 1 base, leaving 6 bases of the junction unmatched. The CDR3, as DNA: TGCGCCAGCAGCTTGTTTAGGGAGGGCCCCTACGAGCAGTACTTC. It codes for CASSLFREGPYEQYF. The full variable domain, completed using reference TRBV5-1 and TRBJ2-7, is KAGVTQTPRYLIKTRGQQVTLSCSPISGHRSVSWYQQTPGQGLQFLFEYFSETQRNKGNFPGRFSGRQFSNSRSEMNVSTLELGDSALYLCASSLFREGPYEQYFGPGTRLTVT.

V usage is TRBV5-1 and J usage is TRBJ2-7; D may be TRBD1 (6 bases). The germline V gene has CDR1 SGHRS and CDR2 YFSETQ. The CDR3 has 14 amino acids. V lost 5 bases, J lost 0 bases, and 12 bases lay in between. The chain's CDR3 is CASRIAGDSYEQYF. CDR3 in DNA: TGCGCCAGCAGAATAGCAGGGGACTCCTACGAGCAGTACTTC.

This clone was recorded a few times. The chain employs TRBV2 and TRBJ2-1; a weak D match, TRBD2 (7 bases). This CDR3 is built from 15 residues. Germline loops: CDR1 SNHLY, CDR2 FYNNEI. V was cut by 5 bases and J by 4 bases, with 15 bases left in between. CDR3 amino acids: CASSWGREPYNEQFF. DNA of the CDR3: TGTGCCAGCAGTTGGGGGCGGGAGCCGTACAATGAGCAGTTCTTC.

The chain recombines TRBV5-5 with TRBJ1-5; 8 bases map to TRBD1. The CDR3 has 15 amino acids. The V and J ends lost 0 bases and 6 bases, in that order; junction bases with no gene match: 5. Germline V CDR1 and CDR2: SGHKS, YYEKEE (reference sequence). The CDR3 nucleotides read TGTGCCAGCAGCTTGGCCACAGGGGGAGGTCAGCCCCAGCATTTT. It translates to CASSLATGGGQPQHF.

This chain links TRBV24-1 with TRBJ2-3; TRBD2 aligns across 7 bases. After removal of 4 bases from V and 3 bases from J, the junction contained 9 bases not matched to a gene. Germline lookup yields CDR1 KGHDR and CDR2 SFDVKD. The CDR3 is 16 residues long. The CDR3 loop reads CATSDPSAGRTDTQYF. CDR3 in DNA: TGTGCCACCAGTGACCCGTCAGCGGGGAGAACAGATACGCAGTATTTT.

The chain recombines TRBV18 with TRBJ1-2, with 10 bases identical to TRBD1. CDR1 and CDR2 from the germline V gene are KGHSH and LQKENI. V lost 3 bases, J lost 3 bases, and 10 bases stayed unmatched. CDR3 length: 17 residues. The CDR3 nucleotides are TGTGCCAGCTCACCGAGTGACAGGGGGCTACGTGACTATGGCTACACCTTC. Amino acid sequence: CASSPSDRGLRDYGYTF.

This rearrangement joins TRBV6-6 to TRBJ1-2; tentative D call: TRBD1 (6 bases). CDR3 length: 13 amino acids. V was pared by 4 bases and J by 8 bases, with 14 bases between. CDR1 is MNHNY, CDR2 SVGAGI, per germline (reference sequence). This chain's CDR3 is CASSLTGGWGYTF. CDR3 nucleotides: TGTGCCAGCAGTTTGACGGGGGGCTGGGGCTACACCTTC.

The V gene is TRBV7-3, the J gene TRBJ2-1; 10 bases match TRBD2. CDR1 is SGHTA and CDR2 is FQGTGA in the germline V gene. The CDR3 consists of 16 residues. The junction had 6 bases not matched to a gene; V was cut back by 5 bases and J by 2 bases. CDR3 DNA sequence: TGTGCCAGCAGCGACCAAGCGGGGGGGCCCTACAATGAGCAGTTCTTC. Translated: CASSDQAGGPYNEQFF.

In this sample, this clone turned up once. J is TRBJ1-1 and V is TRBV6-5, with D possibly being TRBD1 (5 bases). CDR3 length equals 15 residues. CDR1 and CDR2 (germline): MNHEY, SVGAGI. V was trimmed by 0 bases and J by 4 bases, leaving 12 bases between them. The chain's CDR3 is CASSYSRQGLTEAFF. The CDR3 nucleotides are TGTGCCAGCAGTTACTCGCGTCAGGGCCTCACTGAAGCTTTCTTT.

The V and J genes are TRBV4-1 and TRBJ2-7; 7 nucleotides line up with TRBD2. CDR3 size: 14 residues. CDR1 and CDR2 from the germline V gene are MGHRA and YSYEKL. V gave up 4 bases and J gave up 6 bases; unmatched junction bases: 9. The CDR3 sequence is CASSLGLGFGEQYF. CDR3 DNA sequence: TGCGCCAGCAGCCTAGGACTAGGATTTGGCGAGCAGTACTTC.

The chain links TRBV11-2 to TRBJ2-2; weak D call: TRBD1 (6 bases). Germline CDR1 reads SGHAT; CDR2 reads FQNNGV. Deletions cut 6 bases from V and 1 base from J, with 15 bases between. This CDR3 is built from 16 residues. The CDR3 region is CASRKAGTRNTGELFF. The CDR3 DNA reads as TGTGCCAGCAGAAAAGCCGGGACAAGGAACACCGGGGAGCTGTTTTTT.